This passage covers 5 T cell receptor beta chains from one sample sequenced in a study of cytomegalovirus exposure and HLA in healthy donors (dated by TCRdb to the late 2010s). Library preparation was by the immunoSEQ multiplex PCR assay. TCRdb provides this immuneACCESS table in a form limited to in-frame rearrangements. Some clones are lacking; in checked studies, under half of them reflect an unresolved V gene, and why the rest are absent is not known. This sample has about 150,000 clones in its table, and around four fifths of those were observed once. Just under 30% of the sample is taken by the ten largest. The sequenced sample consisted of PBMCs. The source of these receptors is a man younger than 45 in good health and CMV-seropositive.

The chain is built from TRBV7-8 and TRBJ1-1, with a weak D call TRBD1 (6 bases). Germline V gives CDR1 SGHVS, CDR2 FQNEAQ. This CDR3 region has 12 residues. Between the trimmed V and J ends, which lost 4 bases and 7 bases, there was a span of 10 bases. CDR3 DNA: TGTGCCAGCAGCTCCAGGGGCCGTGAAGCTTTCTTT. Translated, it gives CASSSRGREAFF.

This chain connects TRBV6-6 to TRBJ1-2, with D unresolved. CDR3 length: 13 amino acids. V was trimmed by 5 bases and J by 3 bases, leaving 10 bases between them. CDR1 and CDR2 from the germline V gene are MNHNY and SVGAGI (reference sequence). The CDR3 DNA sequence: TGTGCCAGCAGTCTCGACACCCACTATGGCTACACCTTC. This gives the protein CASSLDTHYGYTF.

This clone was recorded once. The chain couples TRBV6-1 to TRBJ2-7, with 10 positions matching TRBD2. The CDR3 sequence is 15 residues long. From germline, CDR1 is MNHNS and CDR2 SASEGT. V lost 7 bases and J lost 0; bases outside the gene matches: 6. In nucleotides, the CDR3 is TGTGCCAGCACCCAGACTAGCGGGCACTCCTACGAGCAGTACTTC. Translated: CASTQTSGHSYEQYF.

The chain carries TRBV7-3 and TRBJ2-5; D call uncertain. V lost 1 base and J 3 bases, leaving 6 bases between the germline ends. Germline V gene lookup returns CDR1 SGHTA and CDR2 FQGTGA. The length of the CDR3 is 13 residues. The CDR3 is CASSLSQKETQYF. For the CDR3, the DNA is TGTGCCAGCAGCTTAAGCCAGAAAGAGACCCAGTACTTC.

V gene TRBV5-1 combines with J gene TRBJ2-3; 14 bases fit TRBD2. Per germline, CDR1 SGHRS and CDR2 YFSETQ. This CDR3 spans 17 amino acids. The ends lost 4 bases at V and 4 bases at J; junction bases unmatched: 8. The CDR3 protein is CASSPGTSGGFADTQYF. In DNA, the CDR3 is TGCGCCAGCAGCCCCGGGACTAGCGGGGGTTTCGCAGATACGCAGTATTTT. Full variable domain (outside the CDR3, taken from reference TRBV5-1 and TRBJ2-3): KAGVTQTPRYLIKTRGQQVTLSCSPISGHRSVSWYQQTPGQGLQFLFEYFSETQRNKGNFPGRFSGRQFSNSRSEMNVSTLELGDSALYLCASSPGTSGGFADTQYFGPGTRLTVL.